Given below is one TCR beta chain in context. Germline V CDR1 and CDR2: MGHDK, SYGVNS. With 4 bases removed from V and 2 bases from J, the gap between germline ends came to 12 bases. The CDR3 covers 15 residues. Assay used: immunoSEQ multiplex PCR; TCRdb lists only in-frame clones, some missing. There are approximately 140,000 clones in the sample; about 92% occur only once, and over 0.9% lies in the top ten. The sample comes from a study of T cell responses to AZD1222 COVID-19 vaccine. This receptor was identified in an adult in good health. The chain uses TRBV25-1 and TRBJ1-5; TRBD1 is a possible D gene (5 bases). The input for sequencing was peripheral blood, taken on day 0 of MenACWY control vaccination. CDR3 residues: CASSVGTAGNQPQHF. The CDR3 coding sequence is TGTGCCAGCAGTGTAGGGACCGCGGGCAATCAGCCCCAGCATTTT.